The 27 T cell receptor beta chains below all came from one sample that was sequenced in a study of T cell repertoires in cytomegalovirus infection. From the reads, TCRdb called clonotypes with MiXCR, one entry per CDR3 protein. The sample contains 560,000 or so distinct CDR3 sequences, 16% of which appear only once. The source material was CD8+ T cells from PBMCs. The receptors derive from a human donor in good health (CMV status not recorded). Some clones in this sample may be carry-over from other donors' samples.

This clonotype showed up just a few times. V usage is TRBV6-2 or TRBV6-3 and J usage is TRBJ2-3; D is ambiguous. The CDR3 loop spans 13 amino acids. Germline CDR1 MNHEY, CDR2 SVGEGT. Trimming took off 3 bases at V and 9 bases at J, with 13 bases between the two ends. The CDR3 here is CASSYESVGTQYF. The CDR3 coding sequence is TGTGCCAGCAGTTATGAATCTGTCGGGACGCAGTATTTT.

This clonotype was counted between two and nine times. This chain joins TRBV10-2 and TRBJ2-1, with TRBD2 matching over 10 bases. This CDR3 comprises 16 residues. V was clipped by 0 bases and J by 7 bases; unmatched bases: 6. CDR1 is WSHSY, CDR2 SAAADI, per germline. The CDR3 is CASSESGAGGGNEQFF. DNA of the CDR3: TGCGCCAGCAGTGAGTCAGGAGCGGGGGGGGGTAATGAGCAGTTCTTC.

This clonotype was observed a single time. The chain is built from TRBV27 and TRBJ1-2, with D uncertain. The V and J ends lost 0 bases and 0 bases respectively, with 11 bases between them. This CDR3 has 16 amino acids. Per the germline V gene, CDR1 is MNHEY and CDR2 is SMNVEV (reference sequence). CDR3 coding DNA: TGTGCCAGCAGTTTATCGCGCGGGTCCGCTAACTATGGCTACACCTTC. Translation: CASSLSRGSANYGYTF.

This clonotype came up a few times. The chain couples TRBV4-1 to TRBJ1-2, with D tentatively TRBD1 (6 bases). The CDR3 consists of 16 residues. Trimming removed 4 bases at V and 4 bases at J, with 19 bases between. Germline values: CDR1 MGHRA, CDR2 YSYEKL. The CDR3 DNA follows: TGCGCCAGCAGCCTCCAGGAAGGGACACTCAGCTATGGCTACACCTTC. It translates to CASSLQEGTLSYGYTF.

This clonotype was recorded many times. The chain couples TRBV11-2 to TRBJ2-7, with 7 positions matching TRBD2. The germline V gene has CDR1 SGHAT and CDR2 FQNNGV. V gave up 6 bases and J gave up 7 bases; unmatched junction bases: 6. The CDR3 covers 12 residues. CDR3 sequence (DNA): TGTGCCAGCAGTTTTTCTAGCGGAGAGCAGTACTTC. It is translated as CASSFSSGEQYF.

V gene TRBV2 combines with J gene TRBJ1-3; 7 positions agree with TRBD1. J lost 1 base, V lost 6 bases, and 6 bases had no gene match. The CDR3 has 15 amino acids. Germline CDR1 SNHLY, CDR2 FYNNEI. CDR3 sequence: CASRVTGVSGNTIYF. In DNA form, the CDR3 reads TGTGCCAGCAGGGTTACAGGGGTTTCTGGAAACACCATATATTTT.

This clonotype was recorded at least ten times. The CDR3 region is CASIPGGGRSYNEQFF. The CDR3 coding sequence is TGTGCCAGCATTCCCGGGGGAGGGAGATCCTACAATGAGCAGTTCTTC. This chain uses TRBV12-3 or TRBV12-4 with TRBJ2-1; 7 nucleotides line up with TRBD2. The V segment lost 7 bases and the J segment 1 base; nucleotides outside the gene matches: 10. The CDR3 is made up of 16 amino acids.

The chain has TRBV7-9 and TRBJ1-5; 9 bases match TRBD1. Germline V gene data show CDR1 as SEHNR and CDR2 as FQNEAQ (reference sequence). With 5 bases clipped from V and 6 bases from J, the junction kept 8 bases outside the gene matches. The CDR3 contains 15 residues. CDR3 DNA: TGTGCCAGCAGCCCCGGGACAGGGTATTTTCAGCCCCAGCATTTT. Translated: CASSPGTGYFQPQHF.

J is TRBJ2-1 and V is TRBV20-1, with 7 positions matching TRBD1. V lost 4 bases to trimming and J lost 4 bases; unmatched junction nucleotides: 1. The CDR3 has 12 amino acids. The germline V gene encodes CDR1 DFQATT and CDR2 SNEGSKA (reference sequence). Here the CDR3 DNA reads TGCAGTGCTAAGACAGGGTACAATGAGCAGTTCTTC. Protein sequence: CSAKTGYNEQFF.

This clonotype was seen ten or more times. In DNA, the CDR3 is TGTGCCAGCAGTTTGAGACAGGGGGCCAACGAGCAGTACTTC. Translation gives CASSLRQGANEQYF. The chain combines TRBV12-3 or TRBV12-4 with TRBJ2-7; 10 nucleotides agree with TRBD1. The J segment lost 5 bases and the V segment lost 3 bases, leaving 4 bases of the junction unmatched. This CDR3 contains 14 residues.

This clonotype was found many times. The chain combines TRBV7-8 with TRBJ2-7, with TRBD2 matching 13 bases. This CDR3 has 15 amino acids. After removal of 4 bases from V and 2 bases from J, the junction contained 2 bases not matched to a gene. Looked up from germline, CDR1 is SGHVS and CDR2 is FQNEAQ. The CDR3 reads CASSYGTSGTYEQYF. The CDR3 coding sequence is TGTGCCAGCAGCTACGGGACTAGCGGGACCTACGAGCAGTACTTC.

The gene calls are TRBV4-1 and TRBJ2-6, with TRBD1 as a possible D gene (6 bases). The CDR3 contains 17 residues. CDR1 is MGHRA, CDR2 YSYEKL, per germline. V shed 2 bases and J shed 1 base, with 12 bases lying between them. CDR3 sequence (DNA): TGCGCCAGCAGCCAATACTCACAGGGATCTGGGGCCAACGTCCTGACTTTC. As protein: CASSQYSQGSGANVLTF.

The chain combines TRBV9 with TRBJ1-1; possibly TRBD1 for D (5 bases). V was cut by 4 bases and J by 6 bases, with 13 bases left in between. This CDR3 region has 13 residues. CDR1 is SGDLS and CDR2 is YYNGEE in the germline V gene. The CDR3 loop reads CASSRGGTAEAFF. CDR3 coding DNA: TGTGCCAGCAGCCGTGGGGGGACCGCTGAAGCTTTCTTT.

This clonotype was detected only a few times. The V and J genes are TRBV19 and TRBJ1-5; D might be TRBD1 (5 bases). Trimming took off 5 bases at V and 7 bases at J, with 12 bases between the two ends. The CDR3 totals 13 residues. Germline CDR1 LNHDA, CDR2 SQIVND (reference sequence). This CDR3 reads CASSGAVGQPQHF. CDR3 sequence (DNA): TGTGCCAGTAGTGGGGCAGTGGGGCAGCCCCAGCATTTT.

Here the CDR3 DNA reads TGTGCCATCAGTGAGGACAGCAATTCACCCCTCCACTTT. Translating it yields CAISEDSNSPLHF. The chain employs TRBV10-3 and TRBJ1-6; a possible D gene is TRBD1 (5 bases). Between the trimmed V and J ends, which lost 2 bases and 7 bases, there was a span of 6 bases. CDR1 is ENHRY and CDR2 is SYGVKD in the germline V gene. The CDR3 length is 13 residues.

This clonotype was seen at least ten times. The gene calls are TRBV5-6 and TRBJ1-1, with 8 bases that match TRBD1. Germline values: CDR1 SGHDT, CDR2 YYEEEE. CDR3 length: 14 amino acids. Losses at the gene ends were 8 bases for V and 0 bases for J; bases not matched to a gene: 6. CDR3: CASHEQGVNTEAFF. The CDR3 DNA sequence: TGTGCCAGTCATGAACAGGGGGTGAACACTGAAGCTTTCTTT.

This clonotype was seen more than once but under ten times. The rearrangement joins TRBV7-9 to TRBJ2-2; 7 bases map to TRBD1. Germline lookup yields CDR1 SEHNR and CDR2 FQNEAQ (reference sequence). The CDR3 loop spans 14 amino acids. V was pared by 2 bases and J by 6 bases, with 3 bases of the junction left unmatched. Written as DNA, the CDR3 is TGTGCCAGCAGCTTATACAGGGGAGCCGGGGAGCTGTTTTTT. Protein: CASSLYRGAGELFF.

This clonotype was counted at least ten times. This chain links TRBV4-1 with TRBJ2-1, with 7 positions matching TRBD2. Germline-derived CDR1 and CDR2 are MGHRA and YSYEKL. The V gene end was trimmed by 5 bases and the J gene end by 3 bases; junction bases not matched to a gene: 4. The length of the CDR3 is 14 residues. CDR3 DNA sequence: TGCGCCAGCAGCTCGGGGACTATCTACAATGAGCAGTTCTTC. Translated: CASSSGTIYNEQFF.

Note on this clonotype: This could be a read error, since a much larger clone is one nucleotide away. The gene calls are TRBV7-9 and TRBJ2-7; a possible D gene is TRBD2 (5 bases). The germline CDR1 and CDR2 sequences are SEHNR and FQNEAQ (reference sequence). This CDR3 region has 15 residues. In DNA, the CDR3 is TGTGCCAGCAGCCGAGGGTCATCGCGAGCCTACGTGCAGTACTTC. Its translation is CASSRGSSRAYVQYF.

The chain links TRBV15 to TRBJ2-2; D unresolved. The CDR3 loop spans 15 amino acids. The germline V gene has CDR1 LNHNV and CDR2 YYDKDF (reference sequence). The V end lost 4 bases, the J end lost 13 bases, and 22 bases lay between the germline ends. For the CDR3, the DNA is TGTGCCACCAGCATTAAAGGGTTAAACACCGGGTTGCTGTTTTTT. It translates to CATSIKGLNTGLLFF.

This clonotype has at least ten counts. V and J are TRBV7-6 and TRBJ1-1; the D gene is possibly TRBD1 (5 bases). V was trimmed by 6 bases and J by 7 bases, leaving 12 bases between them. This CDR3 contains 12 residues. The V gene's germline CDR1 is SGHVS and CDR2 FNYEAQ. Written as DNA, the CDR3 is TGTGCCAGCAGGACCGGGACCGATGAAGCTTTCTTT. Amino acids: CASRTGTDEAFF.

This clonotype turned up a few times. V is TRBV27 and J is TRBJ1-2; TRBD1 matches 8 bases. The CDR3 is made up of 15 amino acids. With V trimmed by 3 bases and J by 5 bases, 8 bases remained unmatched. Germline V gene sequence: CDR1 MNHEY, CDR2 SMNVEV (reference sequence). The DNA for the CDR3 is TGTGCCAGCAGTTTCCGGGACAGGAACCCTTATGGCTACACCTTC. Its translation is CASSFRDRNPYGYTF.

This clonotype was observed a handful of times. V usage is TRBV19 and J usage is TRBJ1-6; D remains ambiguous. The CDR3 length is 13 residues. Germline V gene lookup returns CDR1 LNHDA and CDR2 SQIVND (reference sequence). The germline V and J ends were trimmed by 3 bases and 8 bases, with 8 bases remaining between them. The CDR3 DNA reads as TGTGCCAGTAGTATGACAAGCCATTCACCCCTCCACTTT. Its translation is CASSMTSHSPLHF. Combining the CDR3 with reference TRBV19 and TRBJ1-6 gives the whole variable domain DGGITQSPKYLFRKEGQNVTLSCEQNLNHDAMYWYRQDPGQGLRLIYYSQIVNDFQKGDIAEGYSVSREKKESFPLTVTSAQKNPTAFYLCASSMTSHSPLHFGNGTRLTVT.

For the CDR3, the DNA is TGTGCCAGCAGCACCCACGATGGCTACACCTTC. Protein product: CASSTHDGYTF. The V gene is TRBV11-2, the J gene TRBJ1-2, with D hard to call. V was clipped by 5 bases and J by 6 bases, with 7 bases between them. Germline V lookup: CDR1 SGHAT, CDR2 FQNNGV. The CDR3 totals 11 residues.

The CDR3 nucleotides read TGCGCCAGCAGCTTGGAACCACCTAGCACAGATACGCAGTATTTT. It codes for CASSLEPPSTDTQYF. The chain has TRBV5-1 and TRBJ2-3, with D hard to call. This CDR3 is built from 15 residues. The V gene lost 0 bases and the J gene lost 0 bases, with 8 bases spanning the gap. The germline gives CDR1 SGHRS, CDR2 YFSETQ. Together with reference TRBV5-1 and TRBJ2-3, the CDR3 gives the full variable domain: KAGVTQTPRYLIKTRGQQVTLSCSPISGHRSVSWYQQTPGQGLQFLFEYFSETQRNKGNFPGRFSGRQFSNSRSEMNVSTLELGDSALYLCASSLEPPSTDTQYFGPGTRLTVL.

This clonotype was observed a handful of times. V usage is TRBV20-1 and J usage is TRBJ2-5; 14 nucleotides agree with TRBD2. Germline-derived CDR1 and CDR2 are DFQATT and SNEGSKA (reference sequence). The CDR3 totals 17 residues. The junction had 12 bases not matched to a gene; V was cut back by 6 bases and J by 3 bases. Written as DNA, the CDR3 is TGCAGTGCATTTCACCCAATGGGACTAGCGGGGGAAGAGACCCAGTACTTC. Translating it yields CSAFHPMGLAGEETQYF.

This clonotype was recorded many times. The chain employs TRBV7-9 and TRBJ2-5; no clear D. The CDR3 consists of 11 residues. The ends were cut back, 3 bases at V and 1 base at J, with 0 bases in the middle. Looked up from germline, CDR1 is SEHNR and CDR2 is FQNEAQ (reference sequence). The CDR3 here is CASSFQETQYF. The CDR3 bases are TGTGCCAGCAGCTTCCAAGAGACCCAGTACTTC.